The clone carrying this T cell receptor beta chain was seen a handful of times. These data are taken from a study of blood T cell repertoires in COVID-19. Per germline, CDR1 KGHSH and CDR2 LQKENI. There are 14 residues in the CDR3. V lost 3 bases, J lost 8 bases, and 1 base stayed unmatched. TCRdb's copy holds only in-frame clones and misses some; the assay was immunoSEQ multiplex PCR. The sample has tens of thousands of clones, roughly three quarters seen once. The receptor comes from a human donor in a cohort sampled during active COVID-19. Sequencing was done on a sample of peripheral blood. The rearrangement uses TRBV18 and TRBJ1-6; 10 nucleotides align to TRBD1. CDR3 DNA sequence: TGTGCCAGCTCACCGGGGACAGGGGATTCACCCCTCCACTTT. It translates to CASSPGTGDSPLHF.